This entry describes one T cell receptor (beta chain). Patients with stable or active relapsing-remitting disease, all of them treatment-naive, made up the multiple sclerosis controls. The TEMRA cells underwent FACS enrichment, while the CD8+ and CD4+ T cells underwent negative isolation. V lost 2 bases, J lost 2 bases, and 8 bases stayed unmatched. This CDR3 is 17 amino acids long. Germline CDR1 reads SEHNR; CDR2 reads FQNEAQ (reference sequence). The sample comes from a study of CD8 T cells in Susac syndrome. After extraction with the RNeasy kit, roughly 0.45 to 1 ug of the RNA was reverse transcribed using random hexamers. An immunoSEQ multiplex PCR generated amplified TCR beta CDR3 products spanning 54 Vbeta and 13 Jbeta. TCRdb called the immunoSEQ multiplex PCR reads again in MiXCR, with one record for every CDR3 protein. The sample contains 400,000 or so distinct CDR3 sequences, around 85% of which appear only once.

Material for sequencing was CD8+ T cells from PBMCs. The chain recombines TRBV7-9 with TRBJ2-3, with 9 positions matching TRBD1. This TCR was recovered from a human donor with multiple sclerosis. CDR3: CASSLTGQGGFTDTQYF. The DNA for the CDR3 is TGTGCCAGCAGCTTAACGGGACAGGGTGGTTTCACAGATACGCAGTATTTT.